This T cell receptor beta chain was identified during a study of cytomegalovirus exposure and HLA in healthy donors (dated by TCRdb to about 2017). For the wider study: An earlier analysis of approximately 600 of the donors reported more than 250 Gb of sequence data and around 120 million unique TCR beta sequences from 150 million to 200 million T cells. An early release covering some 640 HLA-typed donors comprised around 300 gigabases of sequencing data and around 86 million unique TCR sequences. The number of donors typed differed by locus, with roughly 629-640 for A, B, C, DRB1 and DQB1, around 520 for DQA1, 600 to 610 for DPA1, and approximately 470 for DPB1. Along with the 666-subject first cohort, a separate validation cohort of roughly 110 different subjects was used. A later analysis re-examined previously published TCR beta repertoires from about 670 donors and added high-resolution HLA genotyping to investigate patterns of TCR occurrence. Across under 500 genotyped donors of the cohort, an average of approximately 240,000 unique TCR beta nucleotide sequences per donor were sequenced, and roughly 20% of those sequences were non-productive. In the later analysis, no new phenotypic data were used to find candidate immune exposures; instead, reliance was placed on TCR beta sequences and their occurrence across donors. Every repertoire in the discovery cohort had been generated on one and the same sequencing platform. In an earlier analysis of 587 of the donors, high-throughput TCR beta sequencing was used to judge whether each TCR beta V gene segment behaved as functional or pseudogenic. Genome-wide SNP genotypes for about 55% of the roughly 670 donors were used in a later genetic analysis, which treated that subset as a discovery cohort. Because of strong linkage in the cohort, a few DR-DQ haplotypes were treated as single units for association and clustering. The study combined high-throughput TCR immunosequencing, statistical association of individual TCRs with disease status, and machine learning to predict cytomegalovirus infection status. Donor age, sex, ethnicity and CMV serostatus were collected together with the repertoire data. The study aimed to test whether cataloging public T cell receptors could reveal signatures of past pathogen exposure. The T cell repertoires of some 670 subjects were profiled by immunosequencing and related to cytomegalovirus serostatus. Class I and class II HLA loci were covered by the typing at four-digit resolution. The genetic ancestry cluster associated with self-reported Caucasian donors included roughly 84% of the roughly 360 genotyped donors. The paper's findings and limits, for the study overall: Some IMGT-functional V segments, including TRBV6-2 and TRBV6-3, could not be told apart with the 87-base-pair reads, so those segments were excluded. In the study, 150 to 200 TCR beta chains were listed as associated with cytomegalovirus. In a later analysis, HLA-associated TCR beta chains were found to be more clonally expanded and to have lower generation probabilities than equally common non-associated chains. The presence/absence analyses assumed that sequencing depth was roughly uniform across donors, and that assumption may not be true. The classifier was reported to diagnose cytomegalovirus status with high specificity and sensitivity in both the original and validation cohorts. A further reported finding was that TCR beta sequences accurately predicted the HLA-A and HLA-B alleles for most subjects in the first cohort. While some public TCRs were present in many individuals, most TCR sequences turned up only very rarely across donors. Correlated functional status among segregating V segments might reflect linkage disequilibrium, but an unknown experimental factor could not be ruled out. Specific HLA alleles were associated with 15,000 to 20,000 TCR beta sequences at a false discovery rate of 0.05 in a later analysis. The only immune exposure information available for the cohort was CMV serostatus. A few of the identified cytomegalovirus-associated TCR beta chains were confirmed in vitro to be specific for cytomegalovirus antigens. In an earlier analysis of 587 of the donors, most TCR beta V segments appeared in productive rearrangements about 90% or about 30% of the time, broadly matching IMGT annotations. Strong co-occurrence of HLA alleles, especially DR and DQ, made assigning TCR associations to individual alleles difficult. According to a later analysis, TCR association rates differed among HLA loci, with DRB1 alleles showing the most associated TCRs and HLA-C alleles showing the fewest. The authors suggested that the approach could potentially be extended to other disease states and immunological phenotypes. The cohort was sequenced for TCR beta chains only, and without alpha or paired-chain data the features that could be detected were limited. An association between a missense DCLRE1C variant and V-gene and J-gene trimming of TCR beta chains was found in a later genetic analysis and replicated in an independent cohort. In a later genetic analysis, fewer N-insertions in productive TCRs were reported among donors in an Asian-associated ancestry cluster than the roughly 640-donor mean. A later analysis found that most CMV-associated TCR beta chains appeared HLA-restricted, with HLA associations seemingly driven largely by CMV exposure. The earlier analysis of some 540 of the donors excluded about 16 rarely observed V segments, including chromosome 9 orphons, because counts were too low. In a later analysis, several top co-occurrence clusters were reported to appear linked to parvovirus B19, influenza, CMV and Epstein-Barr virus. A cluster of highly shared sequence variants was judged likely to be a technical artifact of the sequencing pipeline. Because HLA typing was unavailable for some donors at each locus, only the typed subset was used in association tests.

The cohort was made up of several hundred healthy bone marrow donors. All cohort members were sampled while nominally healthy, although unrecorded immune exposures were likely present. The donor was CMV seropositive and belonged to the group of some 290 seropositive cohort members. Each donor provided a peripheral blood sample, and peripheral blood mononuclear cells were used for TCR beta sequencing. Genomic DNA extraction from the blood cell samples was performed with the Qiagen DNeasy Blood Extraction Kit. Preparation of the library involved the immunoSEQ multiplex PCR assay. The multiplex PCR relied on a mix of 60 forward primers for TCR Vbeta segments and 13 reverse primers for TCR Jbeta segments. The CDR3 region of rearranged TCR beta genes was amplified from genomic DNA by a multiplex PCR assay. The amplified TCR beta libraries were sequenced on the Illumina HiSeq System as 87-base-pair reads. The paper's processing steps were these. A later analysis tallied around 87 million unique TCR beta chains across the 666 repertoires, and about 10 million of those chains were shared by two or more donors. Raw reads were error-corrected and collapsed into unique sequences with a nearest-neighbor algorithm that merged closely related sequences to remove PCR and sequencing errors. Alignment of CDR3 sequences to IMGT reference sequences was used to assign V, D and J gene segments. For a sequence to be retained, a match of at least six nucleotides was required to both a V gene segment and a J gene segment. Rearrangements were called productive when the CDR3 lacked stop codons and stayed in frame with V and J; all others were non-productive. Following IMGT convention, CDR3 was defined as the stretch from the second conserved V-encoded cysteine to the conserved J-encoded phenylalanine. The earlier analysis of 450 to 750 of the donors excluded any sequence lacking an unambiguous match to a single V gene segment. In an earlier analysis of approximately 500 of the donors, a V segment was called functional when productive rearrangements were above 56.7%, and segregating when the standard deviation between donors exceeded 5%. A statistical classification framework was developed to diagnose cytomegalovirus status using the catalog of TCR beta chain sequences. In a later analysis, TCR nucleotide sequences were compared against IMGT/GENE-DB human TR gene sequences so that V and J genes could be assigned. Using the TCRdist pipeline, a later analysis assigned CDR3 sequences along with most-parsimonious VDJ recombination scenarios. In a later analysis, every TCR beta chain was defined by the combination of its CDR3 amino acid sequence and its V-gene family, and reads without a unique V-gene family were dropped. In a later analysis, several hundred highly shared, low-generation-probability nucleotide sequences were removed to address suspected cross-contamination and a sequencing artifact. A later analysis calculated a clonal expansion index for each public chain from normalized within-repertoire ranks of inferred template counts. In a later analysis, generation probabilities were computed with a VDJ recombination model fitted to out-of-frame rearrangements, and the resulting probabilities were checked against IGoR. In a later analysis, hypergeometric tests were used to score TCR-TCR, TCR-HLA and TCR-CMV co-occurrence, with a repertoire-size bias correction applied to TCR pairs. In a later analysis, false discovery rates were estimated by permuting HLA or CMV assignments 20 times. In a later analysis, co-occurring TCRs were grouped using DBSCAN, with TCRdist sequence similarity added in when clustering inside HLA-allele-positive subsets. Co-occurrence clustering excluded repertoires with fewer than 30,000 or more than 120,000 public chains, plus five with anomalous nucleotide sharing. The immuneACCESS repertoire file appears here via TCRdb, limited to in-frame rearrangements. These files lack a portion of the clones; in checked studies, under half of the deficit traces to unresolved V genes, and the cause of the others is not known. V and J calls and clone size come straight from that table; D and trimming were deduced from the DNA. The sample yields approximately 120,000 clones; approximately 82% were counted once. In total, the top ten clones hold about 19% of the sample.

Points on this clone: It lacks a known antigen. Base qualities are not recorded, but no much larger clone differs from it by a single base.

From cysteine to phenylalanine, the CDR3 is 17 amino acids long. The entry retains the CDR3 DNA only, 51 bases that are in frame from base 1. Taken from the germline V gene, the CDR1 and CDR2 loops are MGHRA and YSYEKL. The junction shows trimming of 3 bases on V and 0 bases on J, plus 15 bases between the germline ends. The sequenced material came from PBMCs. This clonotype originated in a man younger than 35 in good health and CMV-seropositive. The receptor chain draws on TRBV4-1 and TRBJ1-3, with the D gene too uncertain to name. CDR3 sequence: CASSHLDMGLSGNTIYF. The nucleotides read TGCGCCAGCAGCCATCTGGATATGGGCCTCTCTGGAAACACCATATATTTT.